The rows below give T cell receptor beta chains drawn from one sample of a study of T cells after posttransplantation cyclophosphamide. Clones were read by immunoSEQ multiplex PCR, and TCRdb kept only the in-frame ones, dropping some. Of some 13,000 clones listed, around 81% are singletons. The sequenced sample was memory CD4+ T cells sorted from PBMCs. Source of these receptors: a man in his fifties or sixties in good health, CMV-negative, and a related stem cell transplant donor. The CDR3 runs from the conserved cysteine through the conserved F or W. The D gene is left open where the match is weak. Size tells how often a clone was seen (once, few, many) or the class of an expanded clone, and some rows leave it out.

J	size	V	D	CDR3	DNA
TRBJ2-3	NA	TRBV7-2	TRBD2	CASSPRGGRADTQYF	TGTGCCAGCAGCCCGCGGGGGGGCCGCGCAGATACGCAGTATTTT
TRBJ1-1	once	TRBV15	NA	CATSSREVGKAFF	TGTGCCACCAGCAGCAGGGAGGTAGGGAAAGCTTTCTTT
TRBJ2-5	NA	TRBV11-1	TRBD2	CASSATSGGASETQYF	TGTGCCAGCAGCGCGACTAGCGGGGGGGCCTCGGAGACCCAGTACTTC
TRBJ2-1	NA	TRBV19	TRBD1	CASSIWPGQVNEQFF	TGTGCCAGTAGTATTTGGCCGGGACAGGTTAATGAGCAGTTCTTC
TRBJ1-5	NA	TRBV5-1	NA	CASSPAPVGNQPQHF	TGCGCCAGCAGCCCTGCCCCGGTGGGCAATCAGCCCCAGCATTTT
TRBJ2-1	few	TRBV5-4	TRBD2	CASSGLAGGTYNEQFF	TGTGCCAGCAGCGGGCTAGCGGGAGGGACCTACAATGAGCAGTTCTTC
TRBJ2-7	NA	TRBV28	TRBD1	CASSSRTQGVFYEQYF	TGTGCCAGCAGTTCCCGGACACAGGGGGTCTTCTACGAGCAGTACTTC
TRBJ2-7	NA	TRBV11-1	TRBD1	CASSRDRGSEQYF	TGTGCCAGCAGCCGGGACAGGGGCAGCGAGCAGTACTTC
TRBJ1-2	NA	TRBV7-9	NA	CASSLAQDGGSRGYTF	TGTGCCAGCAGCCTAGCCCAGGACGGGGGGAGTAGAGGCTACACCTTC
TRBJ2-6	NA	TRBV13	TRBD2	CASSGGIRAGANVLTF	TGTGCCAGCTCGGGAGGGATTAGGGCTGGGGCCAACGTCCTGACTTTC
TRBJ2-7	NA	TRBV5-1	NA	CASSLDGAYEQYF	TGCGCCAGCAGCTTGGACGGGGCCTACGAGCAGTACTTC
TRBJ1-2	NA	TRBV28	TRBD1	CACRDSNYGYTF	TGTGCATGCCGGGACAGCAACTATGGCTACACCTTC
TRBJ1-2	NA	TRBV7-8	NA	CASSLGLSNYGYTF	TGTGCCAGCAGCTTAGGGCTTTCTAACTATGGCTACACCTTC
TRBJ1-1	NA	TRBV11-1	NA	CASSPMAAEAFF	TGTGCCAGCAGCCCCATGGCCGCTGAAGCTTTCTTT
TRBJ1-5	NA	TRBV7-2	NA	CASRGGNQPQHF	TGTGCCAGCAGAGGGGGAAATCAGCCCCAGCATTTT
TRBJ2-1	NA	TRBV7-2	NA	CASSLSGGVGWNEQFF	TGTGCCAGCAGCTTAAGTGGCGGGGTTGGATGGAATGAGCAGTTCTTC
TRBJ2-5	NA	TRBV28	NA	CASSPDRRPSGETQYF	TGTGCCAGCAGTCCGGACAGAAGGCCATCCGGGGAGACCCAGTACTTC
TRBJ2-1	NA	TRBV1	NA	CTSSQEKRGGNEQFF	TGCACCAGCAGCCAAGAAAAGCGGGGGGGCAATGAGCAGTTCTTC
TRBJ2-1	NA	TRBV29-1	TRBD2	CSVASGLAGGWRQFF	TGCAGCGTTGCATCCGGACTAGCGGGGGGGTGGAGGCAGTTCTTC
TRBJ2-5	NA	TRBV27	NA	CASSRLEKETQYF	TGTGCCAGCAGTCGACTGGAAAAAGAGACCCAGTACTTC
TRBJ2-7	NA	TRBV5-1	NA	CASSPLYAYEQYF	TGCGCCAGCAGCCCCCTATACGCCTACGAGCAGTACTTC
TRBJ2-7	once	TRBV7-3	NA	CASSLRESSYEQYF	TGTGCCAGCAGCTTGAGAGAAAGCTCCTACGAGCAGTACTTC
TRBJ2-1	NA	TRBV15	TRBD2	CATSRVGGRTYNEQFF	TGTGCCACCAGCAGAGTAGGCGGGAGGACTTACAATGAGCAGTTCTTC
TRBJ1-2	NA	TRBV5-4	TRBD1	CASSGTGGKGYTF	TGTGCCAGCAGCGGGACAGGGGGCAAAGGCTACACCTTC
TRBJ2-6	NA	TRBV2	NA	CASREKSSGANVLTF	TGTGCCAGCAGGGAGAAATCCTCTGGGGCCAACGTCCTGACTTTC
TRBJ2-3	NA	TRBV7-2	NA	CASSLVRGAVLSTDTQYF	TGTGCCAGCAGCTTAGTTCGGGGGGCCGTCCTGAGCACAGATACGCAGTATTTT
TRBJ1-2	NA	TRBV28	TRBD1	CASSLYPTGTGNYGYTF	TGTGCCAGCAGTTTATACCCCACCGGGACAGGGAACTATGGCTACACCTTC
TRBJ1-5	NA	TRBV12-5	NA	CASGLTWQGNQPQHF	TGTGCTAGTGGTTTGACCTGGCAGGGGAATCAGCCCCAGCATTTT
TRBJ1-2	NA	TRBV7-2	TRBD1	CASSPETGDGYTF	TGTGCCAGCAGCCCCGAGACAGGGGATGGCTACACCTTC
TRBJ2-7	few	TRBV13	TRBD1	CASSGSGGARSGEQYF	TGTGCCAGCAGCGGTTCAGGGGGAGCAAGGTCAGGCGAGCAGTACTTC
TRBJ1-2	NA	TRBV4-1	NA	CASSQVPPKNGYTF	TGCGCCAGCAGCCAAGTTCCCCCCAAAAATGGCTACACCTTC
TRBJ1-5	NA	TRBV6-6	TRBD1	CASSYSQGAGGQPQHF	TGTGCCAGCAGTTACTCTCAGGGGGCTGGGGGTCAGCCCCAGCATTTT
TRBJ2-3	NA	TRBV7-2	NA	CASKAGTSTDTQYF	TGTGCCAGCAAAGCAGGGACTAGCACAGATACGCAGTATTTT
TRBJ1-5	NA	TRBV19	TRBD1	CASSQTGGNNQPQHF	TGTGCCAGTAGTCAAACAGGGGGAAATAATCAGCCCCAGCATTTT
TRBJ2-1	NA	TRBV19	NA	CASSRTSYEQLF	TGTGCCAGTAGTAGAACTAGCTATGAGCAGCTCTTC
TRBJ2-1	NA	TRBV7-2	NA	CASSLHPLSSASSYNEQFF	TGTGCCAGCAGCTTACATCCTTTGTCCAGCGCGAGCTCCTACAATGAGCAGTTCTTC
TRBJ2-7	NA	TRBV15	TRBD1	CATSRALQGQQYF	TGTGCCACCAGCAGAGCTTTACAGGGGCAGCAGTACTTC
TRBJ2-2	NA	TRBV7-3	NA	CASSLTGGTGELFF	TGTGCCAGCAGCTTAACAGGGGGCACCGGGGAGCTGTTTTTT
TRBJ2-3	NA	TRBV5-1	NA	CASSLAGRSTDTQYF	TGCGCCAGCAGCTTGGCCGGGAGAAGCACAGATACGCAGTATTTT
TRBJ2-7	NA	TRBV10-2	NA	CASSEGLHSSYEQYF	TGCGCCAGCAGTGAAGGTCTCCACAGCTCCTACGAGCAGTACTTC
TRBJ1-5	NA	TRBV7-2	TRBD1	CASSLGGQGAQPQHF	TGTGCCAGCAGCTTAGGGGGACAGGGGGCGCAGCCCCAGCATTTT
TRBJ1-1	NA	TRBV7-2	NA	CASSLWPGNLNTEAFF	TGTGCCAGCAGCTTATGGCCGGGTAACTTGAACACTGAAGCTTTCTTT
TRBJ2-7	NA	TRBV4-1	TRBD1	CASSLPRTGESYEQYF	TGCGCCAGCAGCCTTCCAAGGACAGGGGAGAGCTACGAGCAGTACTTC